A single sample is the source of the 3 T cell receptor beta chains below, sequenced in a study of graft-versus-host responses after intestinal transplantation. These receptors lack a known antigen. TCRdb's copy holds only in-frame clones and misses some; the assay was immunoSEQ multiplex PCR. The sample has fewer than 110,000 clones; more than 85% are singletons. The starting material was unstimulated CD8+ T cells sorted from spleen or lymph node cells, obtained before intestinal transplant. These receptors were collected from a human donor who received an intestinal transplant.

The CDR3 reads CARQTLMNTEAFF. In nucleotides, the CDR3 is TGTGCCAGACAGACCCTCATGAACACTGAAGCTTTCTTT. V and J are TRBV2 and TRBJ1-1; no reliable D call. Deletions cut 9 bases from V and 0 bases from J, with 11 bases between. Germline CDR1 reads SNHLY; CDR2 reads FYNNEI. This CDR3 has 13 amino acids.

This rearrangement joins TRBV4-1 to TRBJ2-3; D ambiguous. With 3 bases removed from V and 3 bases from J, the gap between germline ends came to 10 bases. Germline V lookup: CDR1 MGHRA, CDR2 YSYEKL. There are 14 residues in the CDR3. The CDR3 region has the DNA TGCGCCAGCAGCCACATTTACAGAACAGATACGCAGTATTTT. This translates into CASSHIYRTDTQYF.

The chain is built from TRBV25-1 and TRBJ2-7; D remains ambiguous. V lost 3 bases and J lost 2, with 5 bases in between. CDR3 length: 12 residues. CDR1 is MGHDK and CDR2 is SYGVNS in the germline V gene. DNA of the CDR3: TGTGCCAGCAGTGACACACCCTACGAGCAGTACTTC. Its protein product is CASSDTPYEQYF.